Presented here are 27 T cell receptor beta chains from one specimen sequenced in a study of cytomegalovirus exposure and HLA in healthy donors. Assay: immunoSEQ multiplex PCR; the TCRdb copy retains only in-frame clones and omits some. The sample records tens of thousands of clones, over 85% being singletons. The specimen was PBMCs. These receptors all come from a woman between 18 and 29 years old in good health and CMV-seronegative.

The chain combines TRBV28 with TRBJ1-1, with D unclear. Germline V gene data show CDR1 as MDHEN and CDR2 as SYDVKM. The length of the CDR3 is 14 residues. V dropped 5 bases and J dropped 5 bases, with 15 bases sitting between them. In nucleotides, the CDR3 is TGTGCCAGCAGTAGTTTAGCTCCCAAAACTGAAGCTTTCTTT. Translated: CASSSLAPKTEAFF.

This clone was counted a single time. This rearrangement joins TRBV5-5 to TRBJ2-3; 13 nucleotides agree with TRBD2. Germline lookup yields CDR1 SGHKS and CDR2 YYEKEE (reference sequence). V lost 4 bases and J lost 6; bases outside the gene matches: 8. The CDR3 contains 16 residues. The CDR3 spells CASSPGTSGAGDTQYF. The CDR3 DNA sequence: TGTGCCAGCAGCCCCGGGACTAGCGGGGCCGGGGATACGCAGTATTTT.

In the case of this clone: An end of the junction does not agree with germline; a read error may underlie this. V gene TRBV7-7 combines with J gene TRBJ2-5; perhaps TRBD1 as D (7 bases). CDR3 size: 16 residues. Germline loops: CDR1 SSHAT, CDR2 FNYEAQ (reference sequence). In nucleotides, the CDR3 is TGTGCTAGCAGCTTGGTTCTGACAGGGAGGCAAGAGACCCAGTACTTC. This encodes CASSLVLTGRQETQYF.

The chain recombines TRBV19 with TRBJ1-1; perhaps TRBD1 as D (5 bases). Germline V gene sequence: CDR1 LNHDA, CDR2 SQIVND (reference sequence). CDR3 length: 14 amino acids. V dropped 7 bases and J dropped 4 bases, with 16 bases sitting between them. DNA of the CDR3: TGTGCCAGTAACGGGGGTTGGATTGGCACTGAAGCTTTCTTT. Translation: CASNGGWIGTEAFF.

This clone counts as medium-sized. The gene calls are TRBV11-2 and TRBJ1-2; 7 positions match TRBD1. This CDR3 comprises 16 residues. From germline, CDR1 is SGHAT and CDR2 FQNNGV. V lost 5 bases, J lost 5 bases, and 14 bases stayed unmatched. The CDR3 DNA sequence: TGTGCCAGCAGCCCTGGAGTCGGGGACAGCTCTTATGGCTACACCTTC. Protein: CASSPGVGDSSYGYTF.

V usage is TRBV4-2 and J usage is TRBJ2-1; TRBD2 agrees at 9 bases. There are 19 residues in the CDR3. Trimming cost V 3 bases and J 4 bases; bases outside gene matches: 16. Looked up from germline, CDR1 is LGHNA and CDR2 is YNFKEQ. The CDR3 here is CASSHLPMTSGRGYNEQFF. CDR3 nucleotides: TGTGCCAGCAGCCACCTACCCATGACTAGCGGACGAGGGTACAATGAGCAGTTCTTC.

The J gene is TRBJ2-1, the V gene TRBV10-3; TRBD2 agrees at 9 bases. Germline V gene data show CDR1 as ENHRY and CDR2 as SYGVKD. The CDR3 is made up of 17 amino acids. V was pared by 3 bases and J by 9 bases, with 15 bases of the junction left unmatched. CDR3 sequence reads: CAISDLLAGAPPGEQFF. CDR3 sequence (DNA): TGTGCCATCAGTGACCTATTAGCGGGGGCTCCGCCAGGTGAGCAGTTCTTC.

The CDR3 reads CASSVGLAGANSYEQYF. CDR3 in DNA: TGTGCCAGCAGCGTGGGGCTAGCGGGAGCCAATTCCTACGAGCAGTACTTC. The chain carries TRBV9 and TRBJ2-7; 10 nucleotides agree with TRBD2. V was pared by 2 bases and J by 1 base, with 9 bases of the junction left unmatched. Germline CDR1 reads SGDLS; CDR2 reads YYNGEE. The CDR3 covers 17 residues.

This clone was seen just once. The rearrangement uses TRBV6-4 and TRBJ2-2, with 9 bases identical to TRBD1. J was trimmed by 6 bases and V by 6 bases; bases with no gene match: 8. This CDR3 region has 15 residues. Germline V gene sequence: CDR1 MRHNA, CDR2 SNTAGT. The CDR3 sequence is CASSTGTGIPGELFF. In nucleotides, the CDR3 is TGTGCCAGCAGCACCGGGACAGGGATCCCCGGGGAGCTGTTTTTT.

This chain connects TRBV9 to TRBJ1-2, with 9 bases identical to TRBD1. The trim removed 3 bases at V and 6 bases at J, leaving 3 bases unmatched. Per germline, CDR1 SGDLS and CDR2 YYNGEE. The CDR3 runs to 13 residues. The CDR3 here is CASSAGQGDGYTF. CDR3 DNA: TGTGCCAGCAGCGCGGGACAGGGTGATGGCTACACCTTC.

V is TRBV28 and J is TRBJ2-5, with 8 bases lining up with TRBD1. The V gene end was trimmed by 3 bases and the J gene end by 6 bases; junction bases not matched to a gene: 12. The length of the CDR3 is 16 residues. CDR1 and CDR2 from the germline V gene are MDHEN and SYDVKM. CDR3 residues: CASSLSLDRVGKTQYF. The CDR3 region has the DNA TGTGCCAGCAGTTTGTCCTTGGACAGGGTTGGAAAGACCCAGTACTTC.

The CDR3 coding sequence is TGCGCCAGCAGCCCCGGACACGGGTATGTCGCTGAAGCTTTCTTT. Its protein product is CASSPGHGYVAEAFF. The gene calls are TRBV5-1 and TRBJ1-1; D may be TRBD1 (5 bases). This CDR3 is 15 amino acids long. Germline CDR1 reads SGHRS; CDR2 reads YFSETQ. Trimming removed 4 bases from V and 6 bases from J, with 19 bases in between.

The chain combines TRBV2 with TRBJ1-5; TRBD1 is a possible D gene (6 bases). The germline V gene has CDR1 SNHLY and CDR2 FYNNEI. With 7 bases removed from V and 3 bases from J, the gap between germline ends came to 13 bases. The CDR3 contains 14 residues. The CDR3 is CASMGRGINQPQHF. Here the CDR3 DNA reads TGTGCCAGCATGGGCAGGGGAATCAATCAGCCCCAGCATTTT.

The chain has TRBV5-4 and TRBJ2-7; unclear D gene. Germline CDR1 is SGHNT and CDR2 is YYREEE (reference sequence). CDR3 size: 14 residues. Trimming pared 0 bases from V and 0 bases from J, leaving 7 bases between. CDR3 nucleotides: TGTGCCAGCAGCTTGGGTGTGAGCTCCTACGAGCAGTACTTC. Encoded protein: CASSLGVSSYEQYF.

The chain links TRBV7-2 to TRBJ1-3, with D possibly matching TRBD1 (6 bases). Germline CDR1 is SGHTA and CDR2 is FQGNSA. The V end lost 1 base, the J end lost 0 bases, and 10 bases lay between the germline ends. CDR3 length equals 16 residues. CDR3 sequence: CASSLGGTSSGNTIYF. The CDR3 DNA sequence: TGTGCCAGCAGCTTAGGAGGGACATCCTCTGGAAACACCATATATTTT.

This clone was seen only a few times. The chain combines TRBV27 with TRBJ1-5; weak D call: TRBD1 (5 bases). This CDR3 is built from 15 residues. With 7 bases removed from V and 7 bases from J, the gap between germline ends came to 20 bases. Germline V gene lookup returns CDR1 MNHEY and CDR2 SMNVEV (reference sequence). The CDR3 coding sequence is TGTGCCAGCACCATGTGGGGAGGGACCGGACAGCCCCAGCATTTT. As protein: CASTMWGGTGQPQHF.

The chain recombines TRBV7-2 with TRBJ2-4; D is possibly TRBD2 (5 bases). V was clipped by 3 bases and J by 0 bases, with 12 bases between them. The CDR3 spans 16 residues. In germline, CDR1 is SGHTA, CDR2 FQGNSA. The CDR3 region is CASSFEGTLAKNIQYF. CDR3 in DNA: TGTGCCAGCAGCTTCGAGGGTACCTTAGCCAAAAACATTCAGTACTTC.

CDR3 loop: CASSYSKNTEAFF. The CDR3 DNA reads TGTGCCAGCAGTTACTCTAAGAACACTGAAGCTTTCTTT. V is TRBV6-5 and J is TRBJ1-1; D is unresolved. V lost 0 bases to trimming and J lost 1 base, with 3 bases between them. The germline V gene encodes CDR1 MNHEY and CDR2 SVGAGI. The CDR3 extends over 13 amino acids.

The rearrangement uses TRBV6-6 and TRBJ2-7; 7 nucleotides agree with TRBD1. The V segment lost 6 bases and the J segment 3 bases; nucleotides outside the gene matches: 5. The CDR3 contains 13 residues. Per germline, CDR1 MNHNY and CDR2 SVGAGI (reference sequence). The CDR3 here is CASRDREFYEQYF. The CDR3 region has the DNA TGTGCCAGCAGAGACAGGGAATTCTACGAGCAGTACTTC.

As DNA, the CDR3 is TGTGCCAGCAGTCCGCCGGGACAGTGGAGGGGCTACACCTTC. Translating it yields CASSPPGQWRGYTF. This chain uses TRBV27 with TRBJ1-2; 7 nucleotides align to TRBD1. The J segment lost 8 bases and the V segment lost 5 bases, leaving 11 bases of the junction unmatched. The CDR3 spans 14 residues. Germline CDR1 MNHEY, CDR2 SMNVEV (reference sequence).

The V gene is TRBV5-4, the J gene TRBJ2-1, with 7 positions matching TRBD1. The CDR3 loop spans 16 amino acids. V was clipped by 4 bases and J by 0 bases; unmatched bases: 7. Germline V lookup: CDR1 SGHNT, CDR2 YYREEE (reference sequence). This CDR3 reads CASSKWDSSSYNEQFF. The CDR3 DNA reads TGTGCCAGCAGCAAATGGGACAGCAGCTCCTACAATGAGCAGTTCTTC. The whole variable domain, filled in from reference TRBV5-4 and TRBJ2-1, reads ETGVTQSPTHLIKTRGQQVTLRCSSQSGHNTVSWYQQALGQGPQFIFQYYREEENGRGNFPPRFSGLQFPNYSSELNVNALELDDSALYLCASSKWDSSSYNEQFFGPGTRLTVL.

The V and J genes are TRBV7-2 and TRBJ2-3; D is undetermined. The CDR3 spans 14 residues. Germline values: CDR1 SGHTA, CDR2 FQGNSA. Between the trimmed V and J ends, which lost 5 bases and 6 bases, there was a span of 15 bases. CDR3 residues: CASSTPTGADTQYF. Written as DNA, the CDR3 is TGTGCCAGCAGCACCCCTACCGGAGCTGATACGCAGTATTTT.

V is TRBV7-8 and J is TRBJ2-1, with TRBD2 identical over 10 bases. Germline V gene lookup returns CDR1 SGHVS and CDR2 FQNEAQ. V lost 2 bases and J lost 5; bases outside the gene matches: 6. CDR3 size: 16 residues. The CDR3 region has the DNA TGTGCCAGCAGCTTAACCAGACTAGCGGGTCACAATGAGCAGTTCTTC. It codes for CASSLTRLAGHNEQFF.

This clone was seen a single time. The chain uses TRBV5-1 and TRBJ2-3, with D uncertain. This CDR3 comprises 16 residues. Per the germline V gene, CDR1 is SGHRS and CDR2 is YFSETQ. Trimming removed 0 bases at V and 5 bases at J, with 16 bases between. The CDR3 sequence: CASSLGSTSAGDTQYF. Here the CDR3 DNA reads TGCGCCAGCAGCTTGGGTTCGACAAGTGCCGGAGATACGCAGTATTTT.

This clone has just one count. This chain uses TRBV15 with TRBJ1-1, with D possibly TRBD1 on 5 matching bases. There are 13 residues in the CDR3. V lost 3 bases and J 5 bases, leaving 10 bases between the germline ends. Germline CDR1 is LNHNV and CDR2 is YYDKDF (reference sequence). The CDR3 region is CATSRGRETEAFF. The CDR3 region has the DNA TGTGCCACCAGCAGGGGCAGGGAAACTGAAGCTTTCTTT.

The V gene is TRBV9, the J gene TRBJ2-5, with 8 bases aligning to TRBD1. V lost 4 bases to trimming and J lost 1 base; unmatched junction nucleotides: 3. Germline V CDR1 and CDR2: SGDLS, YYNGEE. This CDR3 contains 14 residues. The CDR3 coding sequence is TGTGCCAGCAGCCAGGGACAGGTCCAAGAGACCCAGTACTTC. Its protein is CASSQGQVQETQYF.

CDR3 DNA sequence: TGTGCCAGCCCCCTGGCAGGGGCGAATGAGCAGTTCTTC. Amino acid sequence: CASPLAGANEQFF. The J gene is TRBJ2-1, the V gene TRBV7-8, with D perhaps TRBD1 (6 bases). Germline lookup yields CDR1 SGHVS and CDR2 FQNEAQ. V was pared by 8 bases and J by 7 bases, with 15 bases between. CDR3 length equals 13 residues.